The clone carrying this T cell receptor beta chain was found many times. The antigen remains unidentified. The V gene's germline CDR1 is SEHNR and CDR2 FQNEAQ (reference sequence). Trimming took 7 bases from V and 2 from J, leaving 15 bases between them. The CDR3 extends over 15 amino acids. The source of the sample is a study of early T cells in non-severe SARS-CoV-2 infection. Across the whole study: Sequencing of bulk RNA from unsorted whole blood was done, without chain pairing. Whole-study findings and limits: Sequences matched to VDJdb favored anti-spike CD8 responses, while private and CD4 specificities were missed.

Individually, cDNA molecules had unique molecular identifiers attached to them. TCRdb re-analysed the 5' RACE reads in MiXCR, keeping a single row per CDR3 protein. This table holds more than 40,000 distinct CDR3 sequences, 7% to 8% found once. The chain couples TRBV7-9 to TRBJ2-1; D may be TRBD1 (6 bases). The sequence came from an adult who was a healthcare worker with PCR-confirmed SARS-CoV-2 infection or an uninfected control (not recorded which). The sequenced sample was whole blood. The CDR3 bases are TGTGCCAGCACCCAGCGAGGGGGTACCTACAATGAGCAGTTCTTC. Protein sequence: CASTQRGGTYNEQFF.